The TCR beta chain under discussion was sequenced for a study of blood T cells in healthy people across ages. Donor samples were obtained from healthy Caucasian individuals from Russia, aged 6 to 90. Isolation recovered at least 6 million PBMCs from every sample. This CDR3 is 17 amino acids long. CDR1 is SGHRS, CDR2 YFSETQ, per germline. The V and J ends lost 0 bases and 3 bases, in that order; junction bases with no gene match: 11. Study findings and constraints: With age, beta diversity per million T cells declined roughly linearly, significantly by 40 to 50.

Comment on this clonotype: Its specificity is unknown.

A second roughly 7 to 12 cycle PCR used barcoded and J-beta primers. A template-switch adaptor containing 12 random nucleotides labeled each cDNA molecule. TCRdb reprocessed the 5' RACE reads via MiXCR and lists one record per CDR3 protein. The repertoire holds fewer than 700,000 distinct CDR3 sequences, with 45% to 55% as singletons. This sequence was found in a man older than 75 in good health. The V gene is TRBV5-1, the J gene TRBJ1-2, with TRBD1 matching 7 bases. The sample was blood. The CDR3 DNA reads TGCGCCAGCAGCTTGGAGGGCGAGGGGACAGACGACTATGGCTACACCTTC. Its translation is CASSLEGEGTDDYGYTF.